What follows are 19 T cell receptor beta chains derived from one specimen sequenced in a study of cytomegalovirus exposure and HLA in healthy donors. 60 Vbeta and 13 Jbeta primers were used in PCR. The repertoire was sequenced with immunoSEQ multiplex PCR; TCRdb's copy has only in-frame clones and lacks some. The sample yields 150,000 to 200,000 clones, around 80% seen once. The sequenced sample was PBMCs. These receptors were taken from a man aged 25 to 40 in good health and CMV-seronegative.

The sample holds one count of this clone. V gene TRBV15 combines with J gene TRBJ2-3, with D perhaps matching TRBD2 (6 bases). Germline CDR1 is LNHNV and CDR2 is YYDKDF (reference sequence). Trimming left V 0 bases short and J 2 bases short, with 12 bases between. There are 16 residues in the CDR3. CDR3 amino acids: CATSRDTAGLTDTQYF. The CDR3 nucleotides read TGTGCCACCAGCAGAGATACGGCGGGGCTCACAGATACGCAGTATTTT.

The CDR3, as DNA: TGTGCCAGCAGCCCCCGCAGGGCCCCCTATGGCTACACCTTC. It codes for CASSPRRAPYGYTF. The V call is TRBV7-3, the J call TRBJ1-2; D perhaps matches TRBD1 (5 bases). The CDR3 spans 14 residues. Germline V lookup: CDR1 SGHTA, CDR2 FQGTGA. V shed 5 bases and J shed 4 bases, with 14 bases lying between them.

This clone came up once. This chain connects TRBV2 to TRBJ2-7; TRBD1 matches 10 bases. J was trimmed by 5 bases and V by 11 bases; bases with no gene match: 9. In germline, CDR1 is SNHLY, CDR2 FYNNEI. There are 13 residues in the CDR3. The CDR3 DNA follows: TGTGCCGGTGGAAGGGACAGGGGCCACGAGCAGTACTTC. Translation: CAGGRDRGHEQYF.

This clone was seen just once. The V call is TRBV13, the J call TRBJ1-2; weak D call: TRBD1 (6 bases). V lost 1 base, J lost 8 bases, and 14 bases lay in between. The CDR3 is made up of 14 amino acids. Per the germline V gene, CDR1 is PRHDT and CDR2 is FYEKMQ (reference sequence). The CDR3 bases are TGTGCCAGCAGCTTAGTCCTAGGGGGTCACGGCTACACCTTC. This gives the protein CASSLVLGGHGYTF.

The V gene is TRBV7-8, the J gene TRBJ2-7, with 12 bases lining up with TRBD1. V shed 5 bases and J 5 bases; nucleotides not matched to a gene: 4. The CDR3 is 14 amino acids. From germline, CDR1 is SGHVS and CDR2 FQNEAQ. CDR3 protein: CASSPGTGGDEQYF. In nucleotides, the CDR3 is TGTGCCAGCAGCCCCGGGACAGGGGGCGACGAGCAGTACTTC.

The rearrangement joins TRBV19 to TRBJ1-5; TRBD1 matches 10 bases. Trimming took 5 bases from V and 6 from J; bases not matched to a gene: 7. Germline V gene sequence: CDR1 LNHDA, CDR2 SQIVND (reference sequence). The CDR3 runs 15 residues. CDR3 DNA: TGTGCCAGTAGTGCCGGACAGGGGGGGGTTCAGCCCCAGCATTTT. It yields the protein CASSAGQGGVQPQHF.

This clone was observed once. V usage is TRBV6-5 and J usage is TRBJ1-4, with 11 bases that match TRBD1. The CDR3 has 15 residues. Trimming removed 4 bases from V and 6 bases from J; junction bases left unmatched: 4. The germline V gene encodes CDR1 MNHEY and CDR2 SVGAGI. This CDR3 reads CASSFGTGGDEKLFF. The DNA of the CDR3 is TGTGCCAGCAGTTTCGGGACAGGGGGGGATGAAAAACTGTTTTTT.

The chain has TRBV28 and TRBJ2-7; D is possibly TRBD1 (6 bases). This CDR3 is 14 amino acids long. The V and J ends lost 2 bases and 3 bases respectively, with 11 bases between them. Germline CDR1 MDHEN, CDR2 SYDVKM. CDR3 coding DNA: TGTGCCAGCAGTTTAGGCAGGGGTTTCTACGAGCAGTACTTC. Its translation is CASSLGRGFYEQYF.

The chain has TRBV5-4 and TRBJ1-1, with D possibly TRBD1 on 6 matching bases. V was trimmed by 3 bases and J by 4 bases, leaving 22 bases between them. Germline values: CDR1 SGHNT, CDR2 YYREEE (reference sequence). CDR3 size: 17 residues. The CDR3 DNA follows: TGTGCCAGCAGCTCTCTATCCCGGGGGGCAGAGGGCACTGAAGCTTTCTTT. Protein: CASSSLSRGAEGTEAFF.

The chain employs TRBV28 and TRBJ1-5; D unclear. Trimming left V 8 bases short and J 4 bases short, with 12 bases between. The CDR3 is 13 amino acids. From germline, CDR1 is MDHEN and CDR2 SYDVKM. The CDR3 region is CASVRNVNQPQHF. The CDR3 DNA follows: TGTGCCAGCGTGAGAAATGTTAATCAGCCCCAGCATTTT.

This chain joins TRBV9 and TRBJ2-2, with 12 bases matching TRBD2. V dropped 7 bases and J dropped 6; count of bases not matched to a gene: 7. Germline CDR1 and CDR2: SGDLS and YYNGEE. This CDR3 region has 15 residues. This chain's CDR3 is CASGLAGIQSGELFF. CDR3 coding DNA: TGTGCCAGCGGACTAGCGGGAATTCAGTCCGGGGAGCTGTTTTTT.

This chain's CDR3 is CASSKQGAEQPQHF. The CDR3 DNA follows: TGTGCCAGTAGTAAACAGGGGGCCGAGCAGCCCCAGCATTTT. This rearrangement joins TRBV19 to TRBJ1-5; 9 bases match TRBD1. The CDR3 loop spans 14 amino acids. Germline trimming cut 4 bases from V and 7 bases from J; bases unmatched to any gene: 5. Looked up from germline, CDR1 is LNHDA and CDR2 is SQIVND (reference sequence).

CDR3 in DNA: TGTGCCACCCTATCGGTGGGACTTCTAAACTATGGCTACACCTTC. Encoded protein: CATLSVGLLNYGYTF. The chain has TRBV6-5 and TRBJ1-2; a possible D gene is TRBD1 (5 bases). The germline gives CDR1 MNHEY, CDR2 SVGAGI. The CDR3 is 15 amino acids. V shed 10 bases and J shed 2 bases, with 20 bases lying between them.

This clone was picked up one time. The CDR3 bases are TGTGCCAGCAGCTCGACAGGGAATCAGCCCCAGCATTTT. As protein: CASSSTGNQPQHF. The chain carries TRBV7-2 and TRBJ1-5; 7 positions agree with TRBD1. V shed 4 bases and J 4 bases; nucleotides not matched to a gene: 1. This CDR3 region has 13 residues. CDR1 is SGHTA and CDR2 is FQGNSA in the germline V gene. The full variable domain, in which reference TRBV7-2 and TRBJ1-5 provide the parts outside the CDR3, is GAGVSQSPSNKVTEKGKDVELRCDPISGHTALYWYRQSLGQGLEFLIYFQGNSAPDKSGLPSDRFSAERTGGSVSTLTIQRTQQEDSAVYLCASSSTGNQPQHFGDGTRLSIL.

The chain carries TRBV9 and TRBJ1-1; the D is unclear. The CDR3 totals 14 residues. Germline V gene sequence: CDR1 SGDLS, CDR2 YYNGEE. V was cut by 0 bases and J by 4 bases, with 10 bases left in between. Here the CDR3 DNA reads TGTGCCAGCAGCGTAGGGGCCGCCCCCACTGAAGCTTTCTTT. This gives the protein CASSVGAAPTEAFF.

This clone was counted only a few times. Other DNA sequences in this sample translate to the same CDR3. This rearrangement joins TRBV5-1 to TRBJ2-7; the D is unclear. Germline assignment: CDR1 SGHRS and CDR2 YFSETQ. This CDR3 region has 13 residues. Trimming took off 1 base at V and 4 bases at J, with 9 bases between the two ends. CDR3 protein: CASSLSFSYEQYF. The CDR3 nucleotides are TGCGCCAGCAGCTTGAGTTTTAGTTACGAGCAGTACTTC.

CDR3 coding DNA: TGTGCCAGCAGCTTGAGTACAGGGTTAGGGGCCAACGTCCTGACTTTC. This sequence encodes CASSLSTGLGANVLTF. The chain uses TRBV7-9 and TRBJ2-6; D possibly corresponds to TRBD1 (6 bases). The CDR3 is 16 amino acids. Trimming removed 3 bases at V and 4 bases at J, with 13 bases between. Germline values: CDR1 SEHNR, CDR2 FQNEAQ (reference sequence).

The CDR3 is CASSSLFLGTGYTF. The CDR3 region has the DNA TGTGCCAGCAGCTCCTTGTTTTTAGGGACAGGCTACACCTTC. The chain links TRBV5-8 to TRBJ1-2; TRBD1 is a possible D gene (6 bases). Per germline, CDR1 SGHTS and CDR2 YDEGEE. Trimming stripped 3 bases from V and 8 bases from J, with 17 bases between. This CDR3 is built from 14 residues.

The gene calls are TRBV6-5 and TRBJ2-7, with TRBD1 identical over 7 bases. The V gene's germline CDR1 is MNHEY and CDR2 SVGAGI. CDR3 length: 14 residues. V was pared by 4 bases and J by 3 bases, with 6 bases of the junction left unmatched. The CDR3 here is CASSFSDRVYEQYF. The CDR3 nucleotides are TGTGCCAGCAGTTTCTCAGACAGGGTCTACGAGCAGTACTTC.